Below, 30 T cell receptor beta chains from the same sample are listed, as sequenced in a study of monozygotic twins with inflammatory bowel disease. TCRdb re-called the 5' RACE reads and catalogs CDR3 proteins one per entry, DNA excluded. The sample includes 150,000 to 200,000 distinct CDR3 sequences. Specimen: blood. Receptors were obtained from a human donor with ulcerative colitis or Crohn's disease, or a healthy co-twin of an affected twin (not recorded which).

V gene TRBV24-1 combines with J gene TRBJ2-1; TCRdb reports TRBD1, a call that lacks DNA to check it against. Germline V gene sequence: CDR1 KGHDR, CDR2 SFDVKD. This CDR3 has 16 amino acids. The CDR3 loop reads CATSDSTGTGYNEQFF.

The chain couples TRBV6-2 or TRBV6-3 to TRBJ2-7; TCRdb returns TRBD2, unconfirmable since there is no DNA. In germline, CDR1 is MNHEY, CDR2 SVGEGT. The CDR3 length is 16 residues. The CDR3 is CASSVAAGGRYYEQYF.

The V gene is TRBV28, the J gene TRBJ2-4; no DNA is available, so the TRBD2 call from TCRdb remains unchecked. CDR1 is MDHEN and CDR2 is SYDVKM in the germline V gene. The length of the CDR3 is 14 residues. CDR3 residues: CATSPAGSKNIQYF.

This rearrangement joins TRBV2 to TRBJ1-5; TCRdb's assignment of TRBD1 cannot be checked, as there is no DNA. Germline V gene lookup returns CDR1 SNHLY and CDR2 FYNNEI. The CDR3 has 14 amino acids. The CDR3 protein is CASSDETGNQPQHF.

The V call is TRBV13, the J call TRBJ2-5; the TRBD1 assignment by TCRdb is unverifiable without DNA. Looked up from germline, CDR1 is PRHDT and CDR2 is FYEKMQ (reference sequence). The CDR3 is made up of 15 amino acids. The CDR3: CASSSTRTGQETQYF.

The CDR3 protein is CATSAGTSGTLDTQYF. The genes are TRBV24-1 and TRBJ2-3; TCRdb indicates TRBD2, and absent DNA this call remains unverified. This CDR3 spans 16 amino acids. The germline gives CDR1 KGHDR, CDR2 SFDVKD.

V and J are TRBV20-1 and TRBJ1-5. The CDR3 covers 13 residues. CDR1 is DFQATT and CDR2 is SNEGSKA in the germline V gene (reference sequence). The CDR3: CSAKPRGNQPQHF.

The chain carries TRBV10-3 and TRBJ2-5; the D gene TCRdb calls, TRBD1, cannot be checked with no DNA. The germline V gene has CDR1 ENHRY and CDR2 SYGVKD. CDR3 length: 14 amino acids. This CDR3 is CAIRGTGTQETQYF.

The rearrangement uses TRBV2 and TRBJ1-5; TCRdb selects TRBD1, and the lack of DNA leaves this call unchecked. The CDR3 covers 15 residues. The germline V gene has CDR1 SNHLY and CDR2 FYNNEI. The CDR3 sequence: CASSEIRGVNQPQHF.

This sequence joins TRBV20-1 and TRBJ2-1; TCRdb's D gene call, TRBD1, goes unchecked for lack of DNA. Germline V lookup: CDR1 DFQATT, CDR2 SNEGSKA (reference sequence). The CDR3 is made up of 14 amino acids. This CDR3 reads CSATSWQGDDEQFF.

The J gene is TRBJ1-3, the V gene TRBV20-1; the TCRdb D gene call, TRBD1, has no DNA to confirm it. Germline V gene sequence: CDR1 DFQATT, CDR2 SNEGSKA (reference sequence). This CDR3 contains 15 residues. This chain's CDR3 is CSARTLQASGNTIYF.

The CDR3 spells CASSSTGDEQYF. V usage is TRBV7-2 and J usage is TRBJ2-7; as DNA is missing, the TRBD1 call by TCRdb cannot be tested. This CDR3 region has 12 residues. Germline CDR1 SGHTA, CDR2 FQGNSA. Variable domain in full (rest from reference TRBV7-2 and TRBJ2-7): GAGVSQSPSNKVTEKGKDVELRCDPISGHTALYWYRQSLGQGLEFLIYFQGNSAPDKSGLPSDRFSAERTGGSVSTLTIQRTQQEDSAVYLCASSSTGDEQYFGPGTRLTVT.

V gene TRBV5-5 combines with J gene TRBJ2-2; without DNA, the TCRdb call of TRBD2 cannot be checked. The CDR3 has 16 amino acids. Germline CDR1 is SGHKS and CDR2 is YYEKEE (reference sequence). CDR3 amino acids: CASSPLRGFGTGELFF.

This chain joins TRBV20-1 and TRBJ2-7; there is no DNA to check the TCRdb D call of TRBD1. The CDR3 length is 14 residues. Germline lookup yields CDR1 DFQATT and CDR2 SNEGSKA (reference sequence). CDR3: CSASPPMGPYEQYF.

This chain links TRBV7-7 with TRBJ2-5. This CDR3 contains 13 residues. From germline, CDR1 is SSHAT and CDR2 FNYEAQ (reference sequence). The chain's CDR3 is CASSSGWEETQYF.

J is TRBJ2-5 and V is TRBV7-9; lacking DNA, the TRBD2 call made by TCRdb goes unchecked. Germline CDR1 SEHNR, CDR2 FQNEAQ (reference sequence). The CDR3 contains 15 residues. The CDR3 protein is CASSLGAGQRETQYF.

The rearrangement links TRBV6-1 to TRBJ1-5; checking the TCRdb D call of TRBD1 is not possible without DNA. The germline CDR1 and CDR2 sequences are MNHNS and SASEGT. The length of the CDR3 is 13 residues. CDR3 sequence: CASRDRSRVPQHF.

The chain recombines TRBV27 with TRBJ2-7; lacking DNA, the TRBD1 call made by TCRdb goes unchecked. This CDR3 has 15 residues. Germline lookup yields CDR1 MNHEY and CDR2 SMNVEV (reference sequence). The CDR3 protein is CASSWGGGNNYEQYF.

This chain uses TRBV10-3 with TRBJ1-1. The CDR3 has 16 amino acids. Germline V lookup: CDR1 ENHRY, CDR2 SYGVKD. CDR3 loop: CAISEKGRGFRTEAFF.

The chain carries TRBV20-1 and TRBJ1-2; the D gene TCRdb calls, TRBD1, cannot be checked with no DNA. This CDR3 contains 13 residues. CDR1 and CDR2 from the germline V gene are DFQATT and SNEGSKA (reference sequence). The CDR3 here is CSAARQANYGYTF.

The CDR3 is CASSLPDLYNRGSGGAFF. The chain combines TRBV12-3 or TRBV12-4 with TRBJ1-1; TCRdb outputs TRBD1, but without DNA this stays unchecked. CDR3 length: 18 residues.

The CDR3 here is CASSLGQGAGDYGYTF. The chain carries TRBV7-8 and TRBJ1-2; without DNA, the TCRdb call of TRBD1 cannot be checked. This CDR3 region has 16 residues. Germline assignment: CDR1 SGHVS and CDR2 FQNEAQ. Together with reference TRBV7-8 and TRBJ1-2, the CDR3 gives the full variable domain: GAGVSQSPRYKVAKRGQDVALRCDPISGHVSLFWYQQALGQGPEFLTYFQNEAQLDKSGLPSDRFFAERPEGSVSTLKIQRTQQEDSAVYLCASSLGQGAGDYGYTFGSGTRLTVV.

The chain uses TRBV20-1 and TRBJ2-7; without DNA, the TCRdb call of TRBD2 cannot be checked. This CDR3 is 14 amino acids long. The germline CDR1 and CDR2 sequences are DFQATT and SNEGSKA (reference sequence). CDR3 protein: CSAIGLAESYEQYF.

The gene calls are TRBV12-3 or TRBV12-4 and TRBJ1-3. The CDR3 totals 18 residues. CDR3 region: CASSPGGTRFSSGNTIYF.

This chain joins TRBV20-1 and TRBJ2-7. CDR1 is DFQATT and CDR2 is SNEGSKA in the germline V gene (reference sequence). There are 12 residues in the CDR3. This CDR3 is CSARILGYEQYF.

The chain is built from TRBV20-1 and TRBJ2-1; TCRdb picks TRBD2, but there is no DNA to check that call. Germline CDR1 is DFQATT and CDR2 is SNEGSKA (reference sequence). The CDR3 contains 15 residues. This CDR3 is CSASSGMGMVDEQFF.

The V and J genes are TRBV3-1 and TRBJ2-1; TCRdb selects TRBD2, and the lack of DNA leaves this call unchecked. The germline V gene encodes CDR1 LGHDT and CDR2 YNNKEL (reference sequence). The CDR3 is 19 residues long. CDR3 residues: CASSQERGIGGRTFNEQFF.

The rearrangement joins TRBV20-1 to TRBJ2-1; as DNA is missing, the TRBD1 call by TCRdb cannot be tested. Germline loops: CDR1 DFQATT, CDR2 SNEGSKA (reference sequence). This CDR3 comprises 13 residues. The CDR3 region is CSARDFGGNEQFF.

The chain couples TRBV12-3 or TRBV12-4 to TRBJ1-2. CDR3 length equals 12 residues. The CDR3 sequence: CASSARFYGYTF.

V usage is TRBV3-1 and J usage is TRBJ2-3; no DNA is available, so the TRBD1 call from TCRdb remains unchecked. Germline-derived CDR1 and CDR2 are LGHDT and YNNKEL (reference sequence). The CDR3 runs 13 residues. This CDR3 reads CASSLRGGGTQYF.